The 13 T cell receptor beta chains presented below share a single source sample, sequenced in a study of blood T cell repertoires in COVID-19. The repertoire was sequenced with immunoSEQ multiplex PCR; TCRdb's copy has only in-frame clones and lacks some. The sample lists about 200,000 clones; 70% to 90% were seen once. Material: peripheral blood. The receptors were sampled from a man between 50 and 59 years old with COVID-19, enrolled during active disease.

This chain joins TRBV7-6 and TRBJ1-3; 8 bases agree with TRBD1. CDR1 SGHVS and CDR2 FNYEAQ come from the germline V gene. Trimming cost V 5 bases and J 4 bases; bases outside gene matches: 7. This CDR3 comprises 15 residues. The CDR3 loop is CASSASPGGGNTIYF. The CDR3 DNA follows: TGTGCCAGCAGCGCCAGCCCAGGGGGCGGAAACACCATATATTTT.

The rearrangement uses TRBV6-5 and TRBJ2-2; D unclear. Trimming cost V 6 bases and J 1 base, with 6 bases left between them. This CDR3 has 13 amino acids. CDR1 is MNHEY, CDR2 SVGAGI, per germline. The DNA of the CDR3 is TGTGCCAGCAGGGGCCGGAACACCGGGGAGCTGTTTTTT. It translates to CASRGRNTGELFF.

The chain combines TRBV18 with TRBJ2-7, with unresolved D. The CDR3 extends over 14 amino acids. Trimming cost V 0 bases and J 0 bases, with 6 bases left between them. CDR1 and CDR2 from the germline V gene are KGHSH and LQKENI. The CDR3 DNA is TGTGCCAGCTCACCACCACAGCCCTCCTACGAGCAGTACTTC. It specifies CASSPPQPSYEQYF.

The chain carries TRBV5-4 and TRBJ2-7, with 8 bases fitting TRBD1. The CDR3 covers 15 residues. Trimming took 4 bases from V and 2 from J; bases not matched to a gene: 8. CDR1 and CDR2 from the germline V gene are SGHNT and YYREEE (reference sequence). Here the CDR3 reads CASSGTGRGAYEQYF. In DNA form, the CDR3 reads TGTGCCAGCAGCGGGACAGGTCGAGGGGCCTACGAGCAGTACTTC.

The CDR3 coding sequence is TGTGCCAGCAGTGAAGTTGGTAGCGGGAGTTTTGAGACCCAGTACTTC. Encoded protein: CASSEVGSGSFETQYF. V gene TRBV25-1 combines with J gene TRBJ2-5, with 9 bases lining up with TRBD2. Trimming cost V 2 bases and J 5 bases; bases outside gene matches: 9. This CDR3 has 16 residues. Germline CDR1 and CDR2: MGHDK and SYGVNS.

The V and J genes are TRBV4-1 and TRBJ1-1; D not resolved. Trimming left V 5 bases short and J 1 base short, with 17 bases between. This CDR3 region has 16 residues. Germline V gene data show CDR1 as MGHRA and CDR2 as YSYEKL. CDR3 nucleotides: TGCGCCAGCAGCGAACAGTGGAGGGTGAGGAACACTGAAGCTTTCTTT. This gives the protein CASSEQWRVRNTEAFF.

The chain links TRBV2 to TRBJ1-4; no clear D. CDR1 is SNHLY, CDR2 FYNNEI, per germline. The CDR3 extends over 15 amino acids. With 1 base removed from V and 3 bases from J, the gap between germline ends came to 9 bases. The CDR3 spells CASSEVRVANEKLFF. As DNA, the CDR3 is TGTGCCAGCAGTGAAGTGAGGGTAGCTAATGAAAAACTGTTTTTT. Together with reference TRBV2 and TRBJ1-4, the CDR3 gives the full variable domain: EPEVTQTPSHQVTQMGQEVILRCVPISNHLYFYWYRQILGQKVEFLVSFYNNEISEKSEIFDDQFSVERPDGSNFTLKIRSTKLEDSAMYFCASSEVRVANEKLFFGSGTQLSVL.

The chain employs TRBV9 and TRBJ2-7, with TRBD2 as a possible D gene (5 bases). CDR1 is SGDLS, CDR2 YYNGEE, per germline. The CDR3 has 15 amino acids. V was clipped by 2 bases and J by 2 bases, with 14 bases between them. The CDR3 loop reads CASSVGPDSTYEQYF. The CDR3 bases are TGTGCCAGCAGCGTCGGACCGGACTCAACCTACGAGCAGTACTTC.

The V call is TRBV5-5, the J call TRBJ2-4; possible D gene TRBD1, 6 bases. V dropped 1 base and J dropped 6 bases, with 11 bases sitting between them. Germline lookup yields CDR1 SGHKS and CDR2 YYEKEE (reference sequence). The CDR3 consists of 14 residues. The CDR3, as DNA: TGTGCCAGCAGCTTGACGCTACAGGGAAACATTCAGTACTTC. Protein product: CASSLTLQGNIQYF.

The CDR3 sequence is CASSLEPSREQFF. Written as DNA, the CDR3 is TGTGCCAGCAGTTTAGAACCTAGCCGTGAGCAGTTCTTC. The rearrangement uses TRBV27 and TRBJ2-1; TRBD2 might be the D (5 bases). Germline V CDR1 and CDR2: MNHEY, SMNVEV (reference sequence). V was clipped by 2 bases and J by 9 bases, with 11 bases between them. This CDR3 contains 13 residues.

This chain links TRBV6-2 or TRBV6-3 with TRBJ1-5; D gene uncertain. V lost 4 bases and J 10 bases, leaving 11 bases between the germline ends. CDR3 size: 12 residues. Germline CDR1 reads MNHEY; CDR2 reads SVGEGT. The CDR3 protein is CASSSGLVPQHF. The CDR3 bases are TGTGCCAGCAGTTCGGGTCTGGTACCCCAGCATTTT.

V usage is TRBV19 and J usage is TRBJ2-6; D ambiguous. Trimming stripped 0 bases from V and 0 bases from J, with 6 bases between. This CDR3 region has 16 residues. In germline, CDR1 is LNHDA, CDR2 SQIVND (reference sequence). DNA of the CDR3: TGTGCCAGTAGTATAGAGGCCCTCTCTGGGGCCAACGTCCTGACTTTC. Translation: CASSIEALSGANVLTF.

The V call is TRBV27, the J call TRBJ2-7, with 11 bases identical to TRBD2. This CDR3 is 18 amino acids long. The V gene's germline CDR1 is MNHEY and CDR2 SMNVEV (reference sequence). Losses at the gene ends were 5 bases for V and 1 base for J; bases not matched to a gene: 13. CDR3 sequence: CASSPLGLAGGNSYEQYF. The CDR3 DNA follows: TGTGCCAGCAGTCCCCTTGGGCTAGCGGGGGGCAATTCCTACGAGCAGTACTTC.